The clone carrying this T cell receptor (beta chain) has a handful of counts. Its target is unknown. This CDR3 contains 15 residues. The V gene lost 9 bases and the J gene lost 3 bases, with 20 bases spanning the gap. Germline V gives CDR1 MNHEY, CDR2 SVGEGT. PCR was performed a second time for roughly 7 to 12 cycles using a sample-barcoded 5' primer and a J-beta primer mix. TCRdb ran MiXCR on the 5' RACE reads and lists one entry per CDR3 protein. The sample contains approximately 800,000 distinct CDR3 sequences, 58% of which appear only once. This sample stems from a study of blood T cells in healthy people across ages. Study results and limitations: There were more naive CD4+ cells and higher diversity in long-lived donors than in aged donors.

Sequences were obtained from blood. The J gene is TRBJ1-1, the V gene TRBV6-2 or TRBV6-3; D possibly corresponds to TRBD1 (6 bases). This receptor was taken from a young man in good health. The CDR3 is CASAGHPVGDTEAFF. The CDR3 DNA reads TGTGCCAGTGCGGGACACCCCGTCGGGGACACTGAAGCTTTCTTT.